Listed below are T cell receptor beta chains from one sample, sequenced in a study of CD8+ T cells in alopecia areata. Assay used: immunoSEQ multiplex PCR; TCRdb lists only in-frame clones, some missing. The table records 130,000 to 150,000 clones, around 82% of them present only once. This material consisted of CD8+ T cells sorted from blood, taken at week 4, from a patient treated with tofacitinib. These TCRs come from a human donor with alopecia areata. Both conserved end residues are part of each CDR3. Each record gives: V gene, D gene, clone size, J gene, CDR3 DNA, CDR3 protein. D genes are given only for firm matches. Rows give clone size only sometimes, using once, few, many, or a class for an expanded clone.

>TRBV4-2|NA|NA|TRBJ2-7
TGTGCCAGCAGCCAGACCATGACAGGCGGAGAGGAGCAGTACTTC
CASSQTMTGGEEQYF
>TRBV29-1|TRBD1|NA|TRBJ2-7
TGCAGCGTTGAAGGGTTCGGACAGGGGATCTACGAGCAGTACTTC
CSVEGFGQGIYEQYF
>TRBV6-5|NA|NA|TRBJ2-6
TGTGCCAGCAGTTTTTCCGTTCCCTCTGGGGCCAACGTCCTGACTTTC
CASSFSVPSGANVLTF
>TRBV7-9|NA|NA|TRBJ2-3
TGTGCCAGCAGCTCTGGACCCCGGGATACGCAGTATTTT
CASSSGPRDTQYF
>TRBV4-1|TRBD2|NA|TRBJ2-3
TGCGCCAGCAGCCAAGGACTAGCGGGGGCGACAGATACGCAGTATTTT
CASSQGLAGATDTQYF
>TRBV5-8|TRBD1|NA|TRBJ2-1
TGTGCCAGCAGTACCACAGGGGATTACGACAATGAGCAGTTCTTC
CASSTTGDYDNEQFF
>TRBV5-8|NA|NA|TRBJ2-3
TGTGCCAGCAGCCAACTCACAGATACGCAGTATTTT
CASSQLTDTQYF
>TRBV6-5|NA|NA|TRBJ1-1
TGTGCCAGCAGTTACGGACAGACTGAAGCTTTCTTT
CASSYGQTEAFF
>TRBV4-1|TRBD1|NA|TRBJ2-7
TGCGCCAGCAGCCCAGGGGGTTTAGGCTCCTACGAGCAGTACTTC
CASSPGGLGSYEQYF
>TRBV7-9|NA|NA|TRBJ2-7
TGTGCCAGCAGCCCGCTAAGGTCCCGAAGGGTGTACGACGAGCAGTACTTC
CASSPLRSRRVYDEQYF
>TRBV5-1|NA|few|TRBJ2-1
TGCGCCAGCAGAGCAGGTTACAATGAGCAGTTCTTC
CASRAGYNEQFF
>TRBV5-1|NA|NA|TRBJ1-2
TGCGCCAGCAGCTTTTACCAGGGCGACCTAAACTATGGCTACACCTTC
CASSFYQGDLNYGYTF
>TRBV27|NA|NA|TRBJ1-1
TGTGCCAGCAGGGGGGGGAACACTGAAGCTTTCTTT
CASRGGNTEAFF
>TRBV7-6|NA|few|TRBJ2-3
TGTGCCAGCAGCTGGATGTCGGGCCCATCAGTAGATACGCAGTATTTT
CASSWMSGPSVDTQYF
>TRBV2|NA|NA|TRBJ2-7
TGTGCCAGCAAGGAGCCGGGGGAGCTGAGGGAGCAGTACTTC
CASKEPGELREQYF
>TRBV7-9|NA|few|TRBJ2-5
TGTGCCAGCAGCCCCCGAGACGAAGAGACCCAGTACTTC
CASSPRDEETQYF
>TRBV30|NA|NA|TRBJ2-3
TGTGCCTGTGAGGGGGGGCCATCAGATACGCAGTATTTT
CACEGGPSDTQYF
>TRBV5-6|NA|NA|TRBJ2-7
TGTGCCAGCAGCTTCACCAATATACCTTACGAGCAGTACTTC
CASSFTNIPYEQYF
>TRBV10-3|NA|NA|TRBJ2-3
TGTGCCATCAGTGAATCCCTGGGTCCGGGGGATACGCAGTATTTT
CAISESLGPGDTQYF
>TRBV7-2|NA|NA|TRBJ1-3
TGTGCCAGCAGCCCCGATCGGCCCCTGGAAAACACCATATATTTT
CASSPDRPLENTIYF
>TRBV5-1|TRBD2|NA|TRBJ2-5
TGCGCCAGCAGCTTCAGTGTAGCGGGGGGGCCAGGAGAGACCCAGTACTTC
CASSFSVAGGPGETQYF
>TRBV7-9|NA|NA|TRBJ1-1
TGTGCCAGCAGCTTGGCTCACGGCACTGAAGCTTTCTTT
CASSLAHGTEAFF
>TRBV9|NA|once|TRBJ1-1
TGTGCCAGCAGCACCGGGGGGCAAACTTTCTTT
CASSTGGQTFF
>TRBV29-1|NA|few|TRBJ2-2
TGCAGCGTTGCGGGGCAGGGGAGGACCGGGGAGCTGTTTTTT
CSVAGQGRTGELFF
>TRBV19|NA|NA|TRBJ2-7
TGTGCCAGTAGTATCGGGCTGGGGGACGAGCAGTACTTC
CASSIGLGDEQYF
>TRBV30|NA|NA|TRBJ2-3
TGTGCCTGGACGGGACTGTCTAGCACAGATACGCAGTATTTT
CAWTGLSSTDTQYF
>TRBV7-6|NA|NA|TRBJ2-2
TGTGCCAGCAGCCTCACCCCCGGGGAGCTGTTTTTT
CASSLTPGELFF
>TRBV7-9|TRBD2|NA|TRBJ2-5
TGTGCCAGCAGCTTAGGTAGCGGGATGGAGACCCAGTACTTC
CASSLGSGMETQYF
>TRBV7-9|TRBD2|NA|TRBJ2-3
TGTGCCAACGGGGGGAAGGGAACAGATACGCAGTATTTT
CANGGKGTDTQYF
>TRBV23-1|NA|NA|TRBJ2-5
TGCGCCAGCAGTCACTTCACTAGAAGGGACCTAGAGACCCAGTACTTC
CASSHFTRRDLETQYF
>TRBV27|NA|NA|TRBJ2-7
TGTGCCAGCAGCGGACTAAACTCCTACGAGCAGTACTTC
CASSGLNSYEQYF